Below, 32 T cell receptor beta chains from the same sample are listed, as sequenced in a study of shared clonotypes between healthy human individuals. Here immunoSEQ multiplex PCR was the method, and the copy in TCRdb shows in-frame clones only, minus some. Here the sample spans about 980,000 clones, over 60% being singletons. The sequencing sample was made of memory CD4+ T cells sorted from blood. Noted subset: CD45RA-negative fraction. These receptors were collected from a man between 18 and 35 years old in good health.

V is TRBV30 and J is TRBJ2-7; 7 bases agree with TRBD1. The CDR3 length is 14 residues. Germline lookup yields CDR1 GTSNPN and CDR2 SVGIG (reference sequence). V lost 6 bases and J lost 1; bases outside the gene matches: 9. CDR3: CACLTGAGSYEQYF. The CDR3, as DNA: TGTGCCTGCCTTACAGGGGCAGGTTCCTACGAGCAGTACTTC.

Remarks on this clone: As the CDR3 is not closed by the conserved phenylalanine or tryptophan, this likely results from a read error. This chain connects TRBV7-9 to TRBJ1-6; weak D call: TRBD1 (6 bases). The V end was cut by 7 bases, the J end by 5 bases, with 18 bases between. Germline loops: CDR1 SEHNR, CDR2 FQNEAQ (reference sequence). The CDR3 loop spans 16 amino acids. CDR3 sequence (DNA): TGTGCCAGCACCCAAAGCAGGGGAAAGGATAATTCACCCCTCCACCTT. As protein: CASTQSRGKDNSPLHL.

The gene calls are TRBV9 and TRBJ1-3; no firm D call. This CDR3 contains 14 residues. V was shortened by 4 bases and J by 4 bases, with 12 bases between the two germline ends. The germline CDR1 and CDR2 sequences are SGDLS and YYNGEE. CDR3 nucleotide sequence: TGTGCCAGCAGCCCAAACCCATCAGGAAACACCATATATTTT. It translates to CASSPNPSGNTIYF.

This rearrangement joins TRBV4-1 to TRBJ1-1; 8 bases match TRBD1. Trimming took 1 base from V and 7 from J; bases not matched to a gene: 2. Germline assignment: CDR1 MGHRA and CDR2 YSYEKL. This CDR3 has 13 amino acids. The CDR3 nucleotides are TGCGCCAGCAGCCAAGGGGACAGGTTTGAAGCTTTCTTT. This codes for CASSQGDRFEAFF.

This clone was observed a single time. The V gene is TRBV11-3, the J gene TRBJ2-1, with 8 bases lining up with TRBD1. The CDR3 is 15 residues long. The germline CDR1 and CDR2 sequences are SGHNT and YENEEA. V shed 5 bases and J 6 bases; nucleotides not matched to a gene: 9. CDR3 amino acids: CASSLDRVVINEQFF. As DNA, the CDR3 is TGTGCCAGCAGCCTGGACAGGGTAGTAATCAATGAGCAGTTCTTC.

The rearrangement links TRBV5-1 to TRBJ1-2; 10 nucleotides match TRBD1. The CDR3 length is 16 residues. The V gene's germline CDR1 is SGHRS and CDR2 YFSETQ. V was pared by 0 bases and J by 6 bases, with 8 bases of the junction left unmatched. This CDR3 is CASSLGSSGTGDGYTF. In DNA form, the CDR3 reads TGCGCCAGCAGCTTGGGGTCCTCGGGGACAGGGGATGGCTACACCTTC.

This clone has ten or more counts. The CDR3 nucleotides are TGTGCCAGCAGCCCCGGAGGCAGGGGGAGGGTCGGGGAGCTGTTTTTT. Protein: CASSPGGRGRVGELFF. This chain uses TRBV11-2 with TRBJ2-2, with D perhaps assigned TRBD1 or TRBD2 (7 bases each). The germline V and J ends were trimmed by 5 bases and 7 bases, with 20 bases remaining between them. Germline-derived CDR1 and CDR2 are SGHAT and FQNNGV. This CDR3 region has 16 residues.

This chain uses TRBV18 with TRBJ1-6; D gene uncertain. Germline V gives CDR1 KGHSH, CDR2 LQKENI. The CDR3 is made up of 15 amino acids. The V end lost 0 bases, the J end lost 3 bases, and 6 bases lay between the germline ends. CDR3 region: CASSPPEYYNSPLHF. The CDR3 DNA reads as TGTGCCAGCTCACCACCAGAATACTATAATTCACCCCTCCACTTT.

The rearrangement links TRBV5-1 to TRBJ2-2, with 12 bases aligning to TRBD2. Germline-derived CDR1 and CDR2 are SGHRS and YFSETQ. The CDR3 is 19 residues long. The V gene end was trimmed by 4 bases and the J gene end by 2 bases; junction bases not matched to a gene: 12. CDR3 nucleotide sequence: TGCGCCAGCAGCAGGCAACCGGGACTAGCGGGCCTAAACACCGGGGAGCTGTTTTTT. Its translation is CASSRQPGLAGLNTGELFF. The complete variable domain, with remaining parts taken from reference TRBV5-1 and TRBJ2-2, reads KAGVTQTPRYLIKTRGQQVTLSCSPISGHRSVSWYQQTPGQGLQFLFEYFSETQRNKGNFPGRFSGRQFSNSRSEMNVSTLELGDSALYLCASSRQPGLAGLNTGELFFGEGSRLTVL.

This chain connects TRBV5-1 to TRBJ1-1, with unresolved D. The CDR3 has 13 residues. The germline V gene has CDR1 SGHRS and CDR2 YFSETQ. Trimming cost V 6 bases and J 1 base, with 10 bases left between them. The CDR3 coding sequence is TGCGCCAGCACTGGAGCCGCGAACACTGAAGCTTTCTTT. Residues: CASTGAANTEAFF.

V gene TRBV28 combines with J gene TRBJ2-3, with TRBD1 matching over 7 bases. The ends lost 5 bases at V and 6 bases at J; junction bases unmatched: 5. The CDR3 totals 13 residues. CDR1 and CDR2 (germline): MDHEN, SYDVKM. This CDR3 is CASSIGGWDTQYF. In DNA form, the CDR3 reads TGTGCCAGCAGTATAGGGGGCTGGGATACGCAGTATTTT. Complete variable domain (other parts from reference TRBV28 and TRBJ2-3): DVKVTQSSRYLVKRTGEKVFLECVQDMDHENMFWYRQDPGLGLRLIYFSYDVKMKEKGDIPEGYSVSREKKERFSLILESASTNQTSMYLCASSIGGWDTQYFGPGTRLTVL.

The chain employs TRBV30 and TRBJ1-1, with D possibly TRBD1 on 5 matching bases. This CDR3 comprises 12 residues. The germline V gene encodes CDR1 GTSNPN and CDR2 SVGIG (reference sequence). The V end lost 5 bases, the J end lost 1 base, and 8 bases lay between the germline ends. The DNA for the CDR3 is TGTGCCTGGGGGGCGAAGAACACTGAAGCTTTCTTT. Protein sequence: CAWGAKNTEAFF.

The V call is TRBV5-1, the J call TRBJ1-6, with a weak D call TRBD1 (6 bases). The CDR3 has 14 amino acids. The germline V gene encodes CDR1 SGHRS and CDR2 YFSETQ. Between the trimmed V and J ends, which lost 1 base and 5 bases, there was a span of 7 bases. The CDR3 here is CASSLNRDNSPLHF. The CDR3 DNA reads as TGCGCCAGCAGCTTGAACAGGGATAATTCACCCCTCCACTTT.

This clone was seen only once. The chain carries TRBV2 and TRBJ2-5; possible D gene TRBD1, 5 bases. CDR3 size: 13 residues. The germline V gene has CDR1 SNHLY and CDR2 FYNNEI. The germline V and J ends were trimmed by 7 bases and 1 base, with 10 bases remaining between them. For the CDR3, the DNA is TGTGCCAGCATCAGGGTCCCCCAAGAGACCCAGTACTTC. Its translation: CASIRVPQETQYF.

The chain has TRBV12-5 and TRBJ2-3; either TRBD1 or TRBD2 may fit D (5 bases each). With 4 bases removed from V and 2 bases from J, the gap between germline ends came to 7 bases. Per the germline V gene, CDR1 is LGHNT and CDR2 is FRNRAP. This CDR3 has 13 residues. The CDR3 DNA follows: TGTGCTAGTGGTTGGGGACCCACAGATACGCAGTATTTT. This sequence encodes CASGWGPTDTQYF.

The chain joins TRBV5-1 to TRBJ2-5, with D perhaps TRBD1 or TRBD2 (5 bases each). The CDR3 length is 14 residues. From germline, CDR1 is SGHRS and CDR2 YFSETQ. V was trimmed by 5 bases and J by 5 bases, leaving 16 bases between them. Written as DNA, the CDR3 is TGCGCCAGCAGGCCTGGGGGAGCGGTTGAGACCCAGTACTTC. Encoded protein: CASRPGGAVETQYF.

V and J are TRBV25-1 and TRBJ2-7; 12 bases are a match to TRBD1. The length of the CDR3 is 15 residues. In germline, CDR1 is MGHDK, CDR2 SYGVNS. The V gene end was trimmed by 6 bases and the J gene end by 4 bases; junction bases not matched to a gene: 7. CDR3 bases: TGTGCCAGCAGGAAGACGGGACAGGGGGCTTACGAGCAGTACTTC. It is translated as CASRKTGQGAYEQYF.

This chain links TRBV15 with TRBJ2-5, with D perhaps TRBD2 (6 bases). CDR1 is LNHNV and CDR2 is YYDKDF in the germline V gene (reference sequence). The CDR3 covers 15 residues. Deletions cut 0 bases from V and 1 base from J, with 9 bases between. The CDR3 DNA is TGTGCCACCAGCAGAGATGCGGGGCCCCAAGAGACCCAGTACTTC. Residues: CATSRDAGPQETQYF.

In the case of this clone: The junction does not match germline at one end; this may be a read error. This chain connects TRBV7-9 to TRBJ1-5, with D unclear. Germline values: CDR1 SEHNR, CDR2 FQNEAQ (reference sequence). The CDR3 sequence is 13 residues long. The CDR3 spells CASSSPGFGPPHF. For the CDR3, the DNA is TGTGCCAGCAGCTCACCCGGCTTTGGACCCCCGCATTTT.

The J gene is TRBJ2-3, the V gene TRBV9, with 8 bases identical to TRBD2. Trimming at V came to 2 bases and at J to 6 bases, leaving 8 bases not matched to a gene. The CDR3 consists of 15 residues. Germline V gene lookup returns CDR1 SGDLS and CDR2 YYNGEE. CDR3 protein: CASSVRTSSSDTQYF. CDR3 sequence (DNA): TGTGCCAGCAGCGTGAGGACTAGCTCGTCGGATACGCAGTATTTT.

This clone was seen a handful of times. V gene TRBV27 combines with J gene TRBJ2-2, with 7 bases matching TRBD2. The ends lost 4 bases at V and 5 bases at J; junction bases unmatched: 4. Per germline, CDR1 MNHEY and CDR2 SMNVEV (reference sequence). The CDR3 covers 14 residues. CDR3 protein: CASSWWGGTGELFF. CDR3 coding DNA: TGTGCCAGCAGTTGGTGGGGAGGGACCGGGGAGCTGTTTTTT.

V is TRBV5-1 and J is TRBJ2-1; 8 bases agree with TRBD1. The CDR3 runs to 14 residues. Germline V lookup: CDR1 SGHRS, CDR2 YFSETQ. With V trimmed by 0 bases and J by 7 bases, 3 bases remained unmatched. The CDR3 region has the DNA TGCGCCAGCAGCTTGGGAGACAGGGGTAATGAGCAGTTCTTC. Its translation is CASSLGDRGNEQFF.

This chain connects TRBV5-1 to TRBJ2-5; D possibly corresponds to TRBD1 (6 bases). V was pared by 6 bases and J by 0 bases, with 9 bases between. CDR3 length: 13 residues. Germline CDR1 reads SGHRS; CDR2 reads YFSETQ. The chain's CDR3 is CASTTGYQETQYF. The CDR3 DNA sequence: TGCGCCAGCACAACAGGGTACCAAGAGACCCAGTACTTC.

CDR3 nucleotides: TGTGCTATAGAGGACAGCTCCACCGGGGAGCTGTTTTTT. It specifies CAIEDSSTGELFF. The chain has TRBV28 and TRBJ2-2; perhaps TRBD1 as D (6 bases). Germline CDR1 reads MDHEN; CDR2 reads SYDVKM. The CDR3 loop spans 13 amino acids.

This clone was counted at least ten times. The chain has TRBV30 and TRBJ1-5; no clear D. V shed 3 bases and J shed 3 bases, with 9 bases lying between them. The CDR3 consists of 13 residues. CDR1 is GTSNPN, CDR2 SVGIG, per germline (reference sequence). The CDR3 DNA follows: TGTGCCTGGAGCCGTCGGGACAATCAGCCCCAGCATTTT. It encodes CAWSRRDNQPQHF.

The rearrangement uses TRBV11-2 and TRBJ2-7; no clear D. This CDR3 contains 13 residues. V was shortened by 6 bases and J by 4 bases, with 13 bases between the two germline ends. Germline lookup yields CDR1 SGHAT and CDR2 FQNNGV. Here the CDR3 DNA reads TGTGCCAGCAGGTTTAATGCTGGATACGAGCAGTACTTC. This encodes CASRFNAGYEQYF.

This chain joins TRBV27 and TRBJ2-7; the D gene is possibly TRBD1 (6 bases). The V and J ends lost 8 bases and 4 bases respectively, with 12 bases between them. Looked up from germline, CDR1 is MNHEY and CDR2 is SMNVEV (reference sequence). The CDR3 runs 12 residues. For the CDR3, the DNA is TGTGCCAGCGGCCCCAGGGGTTACGAGCAGTACTTC. It yields the protein CASGPRGYEQYF.

The chain uses TRBV5-6 and TRBJ1-6; D not certain. CDR1 SGHDT and CDR2 YYEEEE come from the germline V gene. There are 16 residues in the CDR3. Trimming removed 2 bases at V and 0 bases at J, with 9 bases between. CDR3 DNA sequence: TGTGCCAGCAGCTTCGTGCGGAACTCCTATAATTCACCCCTCCACTTT. It is translated as CASSFVRNSYNSPLHF. Drawing the rest from reference TRBV5-6 and TRBJ1-6, the complete variable domain is DAGVTQSPTHLIKTRGQQVTLRCSPKSGHDTVSWYQQALGQGPQFIFQYYEEEERQRGNFPDRFSGHQFPNYSSELNVNALLLGDSALYLCASSFVRNSYNSPLHFGNGTRLTVT.

In its sample, this clone was seen once. The chain has TRBV4-1 and TRBJ2-7; perhaps TRBD2 as D (5 bases). This CDR3 has 13 residues. Between the trimmed V and J ends, which lost 0 bases and 10 bases, there was a span of 13 bases. Germline V CDR1 and CDR2: MGHRA, YSYEKL. The CDR3 is CASSQDLRTGQYF. Here the CDR3 DNA reads TGCGCCAGCAGCCAAGATCTCAGAACGGGACAGTACTTC.

V usage is TRBV5-1 and J usage is TRBJ1-6; D ambiguous. This CDR3 has 15 amino acids. Germline assignment: CDR1 SGHRS and CDR2 YFSETQ. V was cut by 4 bases and J by 6 bases, with 14 bases left in between. In DNA form, the CDR3 reads TGCGCCAGCAGCCAGGACGGACCCTCTAATTCACCCCTCCACTTT. It specifies CASSQDGPSNSPLHF.

This clone was observed many times. The chain joins TRBV10-3 to TRBJ1-6, with a possible D match to TRBD1 (5 bases). This CDR3 spans 17 amino acids. V was trimmed by 0 bases and J by 7 bases, leaving 16 bases between them. CDR1 and CDR2 (germline): ENHRY, SYGVKD. CDR3 protein: CAISESGGGLGNSPLHF. The CDR3 DNA is TGTGCCATCAGTGAGTCCGGCGGGGGTCTCGGAAATTCACCCCTCCACTTT.

This clone was found once. This chain links TRBV11-2 with TRBJ2-7; TRBD2 agrees at 9 bases. In germline, CDR1 is SGHAT, CDR2 FQNNGV. The CDR3 is made up of 17 amino acids. The junction had 12 bases not matched to a gene; V was cut back by 5 bases and J by 1 base. The CDR3 loop is CASSRGVLAGQSYEQYF. CDR3 bases: TGTGCCAGCAGCCGAGGGGTACTAGCGGGCCAATCCTACGAGCAGTACTTC.